These T cell receptor beta chains were read from a single sample in a study of blood T cell repertoires in COVID-19. Sequencing used immunoSEQ multiplex PCR; TCRdb keeps in-frame clones, though not all of them. The table has around 200,000 clones, around four fifths seen once. The material sequenced was peripheral blood. All receptors derive from a woman aged 40 to 50 with COVID-19, enrolled during active disease. The CDR3 runs from the conserved cysteine through the conserved F or W. Size tells how often a clone was seen (once, few, many) or the class of an expanded clone, and some rows leave it out.

clone_size,v_call,cdr3_aa
.,TRBV11-2,CASSLQGSGFRNTIYF
.,TRBV18,CASSPEGESNQPQHF
once,TRBV2,CASSEGGVGETQYF
.,TRBV7-9,CASSLGGDGYTF
.,TRBV11-2,CASSSGTSYNEQFF
.,TRBV7-9,CASSLEGRTEAFF
.,TRBV28,CASSTYRGRTDTQYF
.,TRBV5-4,CASSLITGGDTEAFF
.,TRBV27,CASSLWGRVSEQYF
.,TRBV10-2,CASVLGDRGYTEAFF
.,TRBV5-1,CASSLGHVLHF
few,TRBV6-5,CASRIGHNYEQYF
.,TRBV12-3/TRBV12-4,CASSLKGNHEQYF
.,TRBV12-5,CASGLGAANTGELFF
few,TRBV4-1,CASSPDAQGGAHYEQYF
many,TRBV5-1,CASSSSGTSATYEQYF
.,TRBV28,CASRILVESVYEQYF
few,TRBV5-1,CASSLQDRDIYEQYF
.,TRBV18,CASSPNSGTGNLGAGANVLTF
.,TRBV5-4,CASSLKGAVVTGELFF
.,TRBV27,CATTGGLANEQFF
.,TRBV9,CASSVDGRASNEQFF
.,TRBV6-1,CASSEWRGGRVNEQFF